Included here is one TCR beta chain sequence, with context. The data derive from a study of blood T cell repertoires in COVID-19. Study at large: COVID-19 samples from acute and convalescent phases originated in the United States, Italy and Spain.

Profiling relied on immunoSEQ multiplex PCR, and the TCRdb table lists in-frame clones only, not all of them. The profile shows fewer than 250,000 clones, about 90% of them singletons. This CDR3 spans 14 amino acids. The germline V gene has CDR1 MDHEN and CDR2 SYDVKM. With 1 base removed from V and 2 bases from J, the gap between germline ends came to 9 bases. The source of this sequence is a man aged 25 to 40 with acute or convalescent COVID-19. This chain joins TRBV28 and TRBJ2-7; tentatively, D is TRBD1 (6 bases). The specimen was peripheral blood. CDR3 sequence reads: CASSLSGQPYEQYF. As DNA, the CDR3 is TGTGCCAGCAGTTTATCGGGACAACCCTACGAGCAGTACTTC.